Listed here is a single T cell receptor beta chain. Profiled with immunoSEQ multiplex PCR; TCRdb holds only in-frame clones, not every one. The sample consists of around 260,000 clones, 70% to 90% of them appearing once. This sample stems from a study of blood T cell repertoires in COVID-19. Background on the study: From the United States, Italy and Spain came samples of acute and convalescent COVID-19. Sample material is recorded as cDNA or gDNA derived from T cells, B-cell-depleted T cells, or PBMCs.

This sequence was found in a woman between 55 and 75 years old with COVID-19, enrolled during active disease. What was sequenced was peripheral blood.

CDR3 bases: TGTGCCAGCAGCTTAAGGTGGCGGGAGAAGGGCCACGGGGACAATGAGCAGTTCTTC. Translating it yields CASSLRWREKGHGDNEQFF. This chain connects TRBV7-3 to TRBJ2-1, with 7 nucleotides matching TRBD2. Germline CDR1 SGHTA, CDR2 FQGTGA. The CDR3 contains 19 residues. The ends lost 1 base at V and 5 bases at J; junction bases unmatched: 17.